What follows is one T cell receptor (beta chain) and its context. The antigen remains undetermined. CDR1 is MNHEY and CDR2 is SVGAGI in the germline V gene. Between the trimmed V and J ends, which lost 4 bases and 7 bases, there was a span of 11 bases. The CDR3 contains 12 residues. Each TCR beta cDNA library carried unique molecular identifiers. The yield from about 1 to 10 million T cells was around 500,000 cDNA molecules in total. TCRdb redid the calling of the PCR reads with MiXCR, one entry per CDR3 protein. This sample yields around 190,000 distinct CDR3 sequences, of which about 30% are seen a single time; about 3.7% belongs to the top ten. The data were taken from a study of post-analysis software for immune sequencing data. Looking at the study overall: Relapsing-remitting, secondary progressive and progressive-relapsing forms of multiple sclerosis all featured among disease courses. Whole-study findings and limits: Significantly lower normalized Chao1 diversity was found in patients with multiple sclerosis relative to controls. Several TRBV segments occurring more often in patients than controls included TRBV5-6, TRBV5-1 and TRBV20-1. Samples prepared in the same batch strongly co-clustered by F measure.

This TCR came from a girl aged 2-17 years with multiple sclerosis. The sequenced material came from blood. J is TRBJ2-7 and V is TRBV6-5; no clear D gene. Here the CDR3 DNA reads TGTGCCAGCAGTTTTTATGGAAGGGAGCAGTACTTC. Translating it yields CASSFYGREQYF.